This T cell receptor beta chain was documented in a study of T cell responses to AZD1222 COVID-19 vaccine. The germline CDR1 and CDR2 sequences are SGHNT and YYREEE (reference sequence). The CDR3 loop spans 15 amino acids. V was trimmed by 1 base and J by 0 bases, leaving 8 bases between them. Profiling relied on immunoSEQ multiplex PCR, and the TCRdb table lists in-frame clones only, not all of them. The repertoire holds about 48,000 clones, with over 75% as singletons. The sample here was peripheral blood, taken 28 days after the second AZD1222 dose. V and J are TRBV5-4 and TRBJ2-1; D remains unclear. The clonotype was recovered from an adult who received the AZD1222 COVID-19 vaccine. The CDR3 region is CASSLSPSSYNEQFF. The CDR3 nucleotides read TGTGCCAGCAGCTTGTCTCCGAGCTCCTACAATGAGCAGTTCTTC.